A selection of T cell receptor beta chains follows, all from one sample in a study of T-cell memory formation after mild COVID-19. TCRdb redid the calling of the 5' RACE reads with MiXCR, one entry per CDR3 protein. The sample has more than 350,000 distinct CDR3 sequences, around 21% seen once; the top ten hold around 12%. The sample consisted of PBMCs or a T cell subset sorted from them (not recorded which). The receptors here all came from an adult woman who had mild COVID-19 (a few samples of this study predate the infection). Cell type and time point are not known. The CDR3 runs from the conserved cysteine through the conserved F or W. Fields, in order: D gene, CDR3 length, J gene, clone size, V gene, CDR3 DNA, CDR3 protein. A D gene is named only where the DNA matches it firmly. Only part of the rows carry a size: once, few, many, or a class if the clone is expanded.

TRBD2,19,TRBJ2-1,few,TRBV5-1,TGCGCCAGCAGCTCAAAGGGACTAGGAAGTTTTAGCTCCTACAATGAGCAGTTCTTC,CASSSKGLGSFSSYNEQFF
TRBD1,14,TRBJ2-3,few,TRBV19,TGTGCCAGTTCGACAGGGGGCGGCCCAGATACGCAGTATTTT,CASSTGGGPDTQYF
-,16,TRBJ2-2,-,TRBV5-1,TGCGCCAGCAGCTTTTTTACAGACCAAAACACCGGGGAGCTGTTTTTT,CASSFFTDQNTGELFF
-,16,TRBJ1-5,-,TRBV19,TGTGCCAGTATAAGAGAGGTTGGTGACAGCAATCAGCCCCAGCATTTT,CASIREVGDSNQPQHF
-,14,TRBJ2-7,few,TRBV9,TGTGCCAGCAGCGCCCAGGGTGTTAGCTACGAGCAGTACTTC,CASSAQGVSYEQYF
-,17,TRBJ2-2,-,TRBV7-2,TGTGCCAGCAGCTTAATTTCTGGGGACTGGGTCACCGGGGAGCTGTTTTTT,CASSLISGDWVTGELFF
-,12,TRBJ2-5,-,TRBV12-3/TRBV12-4,TGTGCCAGCAGTTTAGTGGCGGAGACCCAGTACTTC,CASSLVAETQYF
-,13,TRBJ1-2,few,TRBV15,TGTGCCACCAGCAGCCAAAAGAGGGATGGCTACACCTTC,CATSSQKRDGYTF
TRBD1,16,TRBJ1-1,few,TRBV7-2,TGTGCCAGCAGCTTAGCGGGAGGGGGCGTGAACACTGAAGCTTTCTTT,CASSLAGGGVNTEAFF
TRBD1,13,TRBJ1-1,few,TRBV12-3/TRBV12-4,TGTGCCAGCAGACCAACAGGGGTCACTGAAGCTTTCTTT,CASRPTGVTEAFF
TRBD1,19,TRBJ1-5,-,TRBV5-1,TGCGCCAGCAGCCCAGGGGACAGGGAGTATACAGGGAGCAATCAGCCCCAGCATTTT,CASSPGDREYTGSNQPQHF
TRBD2,17,TRBJ2-3,few,TRBV9,TGTGCCAGCAGCGTACGGGATCTAGCGGAGCGCACAGATACGCAGTATTTT,CASSVRDLAERTDTQYF
-,15,TRBJ2-5,few,TRBV10-3,TGTGCCATCAGTGAGTCGATTAGCGGCCAAGAGACCCAGTACTTC,CAISESISGQETQYF
TRBD1,15,TRBJ1-4,-,TRBV20-1,TGCAGTGCTAGAGATTTCGCAGGGGGGAATGAAAAACTGTTTTTT,CSARDFAGGNEKLFF
TRBD1,18,TRBJ2-5,few,TRBV29-1,TGCAGCGTTGAAGATTTGGCCTGGCGGGACAGGCTCCAAGAGACCCAGTACTTC,CSVEDLAWRDRLQETQYF
-,13,TRBJ2-5,few,TRBV20-1,TGCAGTGCTAGACTAACTAATCGGGAGACCCAGTACTTC,CSARLTNRETQYF
TRBD1,14,TRBJ1-5,-,TRBV5-1,TGCGCCAGCAGCCCGACAGGGTCATGGGAGCCCCAGCATTTT,CASSPTGSWEPQHF
-,17,TRBJ2-3,-,TRBV20-1,TGCAGTGCTAGAGATCCGCCCTGGGGCAGAACCACAGATACGCAGTATTTT,CSARDPPWGRTTDTQYF
-,16,TRBJ1-3,many,TRBV9,TGTGCCAGCAGCGTAGGAGGCGGGAGCTCTGGAAACACCATATATTTT,CASSVGGGSSGNTIYF
-,14,TRBJ1-3,few,TRBV12-3/TRBV12-4,TGTGCCAGCAGTTTTAGGGGCACTGGAAACACCATATATTTT,CASSFRGTGNTIYF
-,15,TRBJ2-5,-,TRBV20-1,TGCAGTGCTAGTTCAGGGGACGAGATCCAAGAGACCCAGTACTTC,CSASSGDEIQETQYF
TRBD2,16,TRBJ2-1,few,TRBV9,TGTGCCAGCAGCGGGGGAAGGCTAGCGGGAGGGAATGAGCAGTTCTTC,CASSGGRLAGGNEQFF
-,15,TRBJ2-5,few,TRBV24-1,TGTGCCACCAGTGATTGGCGGACAGACGGAGAGACCCAGTACTTC,CATSDWRTDGETQYF
-,18,TRBJ1-6,few,TRBV6-5,TGTGCCAGCAGACAGGGTTTAGGAACAAACCTCTATAATTCACCCCTCCACTTT,CASRQGLGTNLYNSPLHF
TRBD2,19,TRBJ2-1,few,TRBV27,TGTGCCAGCAGTTTATGGGGTCTAGCGGGAGAAGGTTGGAGCAATGAGCAGTTCTTC,CASSLWGLAGEGWSNEQFF
TRBD1,15,TRBJ1-2,-,TRBV12-3/TRBV12-4,TGTGCCAGCAGTTTCGGGCAGGGGGGCTACTATGGCTACACCTTC,CASSFGQGGYYGYTF
-,12,TRBJ2-5,-,TRBV20-1,TGCAGTGCTGGGGTTCCCGGGGAGACCCAGTACTTC,CSAGVPGETQYF
-,18,TRBJ2-1,few,TRBV7-2,TGTGCCAGCAGCTTAGCATCCAGCGGGCATGGTTCCTACAATGAGCAGTTCTTC,CASSLASSGHGSYNEQFF
-,15,TRBJ1-1,-,TRBV12-3/TRBV12-4,TGTGCCAGCAGTTTTAGTCACAACCCAAACACTGAAGCTTTCTTT,CASSFSHNPNTEAFF
-,12,TRBJ2-1,-,TRBV12-3/TRBV12-4,TGTGCCAGCAAGACTGTTGACAATGAGCAGTTCTTC,CASKTVDNEQFF
TRBD1,14,TRBJ1-1,many,TRBV7-9,TGTGCCAGCAGCTTAGTTCAAGGGCAGGGGGCCGCTTTCTTT,CASSLVQGQGAAFF
TRBD1,15,TRBJ2-3,many,TRBV6-4,TGTGCCAGCAGTCAGACAGGGGGCGAATCAGATACGCAGTATTTT,CASSQTGGESDTQYF
-,14,TRBJ1-2,-,TRBV7-8,TGTGCCAGCAGCCCAACCGTGGGGGGAGGCGGCTACACCTTC,CASSPTVGGGGYTF
TRBD2,19,TRBJ2-4,-,TRBV10-3,TGTGCCATCAGTGAGGCCAGGACTAGCGGGAGGCGAGCCAAAAACATTCAGTACTTC,CAISEARTSGRRAKNIQYF
-,16,TRBJ2-4,-,TRBV6-2/TRBV6-3,TGTGCCAGCAGTTTGAGACAGGCCCCAGCCAAAAACATTCAGTACTTC,CASSLRQAPAKNIQYF
TRBD1,15,TRBJ1-1,-,TRBV5-1,TGCGCCAGCAGCTTGGACGGGACAGTTTACACTGAAGCTTTCTTT,CASSLDGTVYTEAFF
-,18,TRBJ2-4,few,TRBV9,TGTGCCAGCAGCACCCATCCGGCGGAATCCCTAGCCAAAAACATTCAGTACTTC,CASSTHPAESLAKNIQYF
-,14,TRBJ2-2,few,TRBV5-1,TGCGCCAGCAGCTTCTACATCGACACCGGGGAGCTGTTTTTT,CASSFYIDTGELFF
TRBD1,15,TRBJ2-7,-,TRBV7-9,TGTGCCAGCAGCTTGGGGACAGGCCAATCCTACGAGCAGTACTTC,CASSLGTGQSYEQYF
-,14,TRBJ1-1,-,TRBV29-1,TGCAGCGTGGTTGGCAGCCTATACACCACTGAAGCTTTCTTT,CSVVGSLYTTEAFF
-,14,TRBJ1-2,-,TRBV12-3/TRBV12-4,TGTGCCAGCCTCCGGGGGGCGGCTTCTGCTGGCTACACCTTC,CASLRGAASAGYTF
-,16,TRBJ1-1,-,TRBV6-5,TGTGCCAGCAGTTATCATTTCAGGGAGTTGAACACTGAAGCTTTCTTT,CASSYHFRELNTEAFF
TRBD1,15,TRBJ1-1,-,TRBV7-9,TGTGCCAGCAGCTCACAGGGGGTAGTGGGAACTGAAGCTTTCTTT,CASSSQGVVGTEAFF
TRBD2,16,TRBJ2-7,many,TRBV7-8,TGTGCCAGCAGCCACCTGATTGGAGCGGGGGACCCCGAGCAGTACTTC,CASSHLIGAGDPEQYF
-,10,TRBJ2-1,-,TRBV7-9,TGTGCCAGCAGCTTTATCGAGCAGTTCTTC,CASSFIEQFF
-,14,TRBJ2-1,-,TRBV7-8,TGTGCCAGCAGCTCGCGACAGTCATACAATGAGCAGTTCTTC,CASSSRQSYNEQFF
-,14,TRBJ2-7,few,TRBV24-1,TGTGCCACCAGATCAGGGTTGGACGGGGACGAGCAGTACTTC,CATRSGLDGDEQYF
TRBD1,14,TRBJ1-1,-,TRBV6-6,TGTGCCAGCAGCCTGACAGGGGCCGGGGCTGAAGCTTTCTTT,CASSLTGAGAEAFF
TRBD2,14,TRBJ2-3,many,TRBV4-3,TGCGCCAGCAAACGGGTAGCGGGTGGGGATACGCAGTATTTT,CASKRVAGGDTQYF
-,15,TRBJ2-1,-,TRBV9,TGTGCCAGCAGCGGTTTCCCCGAGGCGAATAATGAGCAGTTCTTC,CASSGFPEANNEQFF
TRBD1,15,TRBJ2-7,-,TRBV6-6,TGTGCCAGCAGTTACTCAGGGACAGGGAGATACGAGCAGTACTTC,CASSYSGTGRYEQYF
-,11,TRBJ1-1,-,TRBV20-1,TGCAGTGCTACGGCGGGGGGAGAAGCTTTCTTT,CSATAGGEAFF